This T cell receptor beta chain was documented in a study of CD8 T cells in Susac syndrome. Points on this clonotype: The antigen is unknown.

Germline-derived CDR1 and CDR2 are SGHVS and FQNEAQ. V lost 1 base and J 3 bases, leaving 16 bases between the germline ends. CDR3 length: 17 amino acids. The multiple sclerosis control group was made up of treatment-naive patients with stable or active relapsing-remitting disease. Through negative isolation, CD4+ and CD8+ T cells were obtained, while TEMRA cells were enriched using FACS. Study conclusions and caveats: The study's TCR sequencing and HLA analysis covered a relatively small number of individuals, and the study acknowledged this.

RNA in amounts of about 0.5 to 1 ug was reverse transcribed with random hexamers. Across 54 Vbeta and 13 Jbeta, immunoSEQ multiplex PCR amplified TCR beta CDR3. One entry per CDR3 protein, called by TCRdb with MiXCR from the immunoSEQ multiplex PCR reads. This table has under 550,000 distinct CDR3 sequences, more than 80% appearing once. This receptor was obtained from a human donor with multiple sclerosis. Sequencing was carried out using CD8+ T cells from PBMCs. The chain uses TRBV7-8 and TRBJ1-5; D unclear. This CDR3 reads CASSLEFGGFFNQPQHF. The CDR3, as DNA: TGTGCCAGCAGCTTAGAATTCGGCGGCTTCTTCAATCAGCCCCAGCATTTT.